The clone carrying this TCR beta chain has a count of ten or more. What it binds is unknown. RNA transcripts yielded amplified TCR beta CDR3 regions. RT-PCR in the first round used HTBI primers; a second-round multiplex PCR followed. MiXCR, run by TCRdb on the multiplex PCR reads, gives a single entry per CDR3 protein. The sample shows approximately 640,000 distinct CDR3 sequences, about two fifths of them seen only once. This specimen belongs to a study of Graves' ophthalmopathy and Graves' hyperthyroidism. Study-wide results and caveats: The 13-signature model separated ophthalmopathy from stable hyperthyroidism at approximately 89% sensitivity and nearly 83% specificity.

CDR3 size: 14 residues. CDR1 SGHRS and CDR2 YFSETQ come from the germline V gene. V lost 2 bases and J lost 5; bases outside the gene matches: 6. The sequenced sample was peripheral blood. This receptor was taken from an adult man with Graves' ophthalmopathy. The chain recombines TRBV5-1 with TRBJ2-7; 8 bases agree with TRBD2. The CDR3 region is CASSLTAGAHEQYF. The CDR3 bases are TGCGCCAGCAGCTTAACAGCGGGAGCCCACGAGCAGTACTTC.